This T cell receptor (beta chain) was identified in a study of blood T cell repertoires in COVID-19. Background on the study: Acute and convalescent COVID-19 samples came from the United States, Italy and Spain. Sample material is recorded as cDNA or gDNA derived from T cells, B-cell-depleted T cells, or PBMCs.

Per the original methods: Amplification of reference gene primers was used by the study to estimate nucleated cell counts. Here immunoSEQ multiplex PCR was the method, and the copy in TCRdb shows in-frame clones only, minus some. The DNA was the basis for D and trimming; V, J and clone size are from that table. This sample yields 90,000 to 150,000 clones, of which roughly 79% are seen a single time; about 10% belongs to the top ten. Per the germline V gene, CDR1 is SGHRS and CDR2 is YFSETQ. The CDR3 totals 18 residues. The ends were cut back, 0 bases at V and 0 bases at J, with 13 bases in the middle. This clone was observed a handful of times.

This chain joins TRBV5-1 and TRBJ2-6; tentatively, D is TRBD1 (6 bases). Sequencing was done on a sample of peripheral blood. The clonotype comes from a human donor in a cohort sampled during active COVID-19. This chain's CDR3 is CASSLGGHPSSGANVLTF. For the CDR3, the DNA is TGCGCCAGCAGCTTGGGGGGACATCCCAGCTCTGGGGCCAACGTCCTGACTTTC.